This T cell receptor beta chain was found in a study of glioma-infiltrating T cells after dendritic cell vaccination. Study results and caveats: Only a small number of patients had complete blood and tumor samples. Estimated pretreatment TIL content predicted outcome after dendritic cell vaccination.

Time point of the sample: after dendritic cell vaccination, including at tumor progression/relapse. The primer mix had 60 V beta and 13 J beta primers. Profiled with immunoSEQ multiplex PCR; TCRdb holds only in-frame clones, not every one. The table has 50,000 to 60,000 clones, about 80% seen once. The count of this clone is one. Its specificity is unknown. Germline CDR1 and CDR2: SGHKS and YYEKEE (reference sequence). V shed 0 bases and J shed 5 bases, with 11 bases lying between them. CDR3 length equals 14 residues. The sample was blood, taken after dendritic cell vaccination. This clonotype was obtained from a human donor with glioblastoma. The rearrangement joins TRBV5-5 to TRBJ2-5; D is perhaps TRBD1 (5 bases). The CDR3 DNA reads TGTGCCAGCAGCTTGGAGGTGGGGCGGGAGACCCAGTACTTC. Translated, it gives CASSLEVGRETQYF.